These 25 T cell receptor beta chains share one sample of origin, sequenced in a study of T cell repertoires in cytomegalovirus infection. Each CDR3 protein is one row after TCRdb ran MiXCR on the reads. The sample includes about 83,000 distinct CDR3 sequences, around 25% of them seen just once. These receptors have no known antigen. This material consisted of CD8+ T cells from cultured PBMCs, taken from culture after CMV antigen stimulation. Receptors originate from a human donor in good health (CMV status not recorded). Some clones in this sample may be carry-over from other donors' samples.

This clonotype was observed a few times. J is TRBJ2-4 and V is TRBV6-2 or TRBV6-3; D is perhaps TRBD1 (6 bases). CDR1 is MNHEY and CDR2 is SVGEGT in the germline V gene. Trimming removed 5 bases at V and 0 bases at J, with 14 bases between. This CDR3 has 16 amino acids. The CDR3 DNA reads TGTGCCAGCAGTGATGACAGGAACCTAGCCAAAAACATTCAGTACTTC. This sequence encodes CASSDDRNLAKNIQYF.

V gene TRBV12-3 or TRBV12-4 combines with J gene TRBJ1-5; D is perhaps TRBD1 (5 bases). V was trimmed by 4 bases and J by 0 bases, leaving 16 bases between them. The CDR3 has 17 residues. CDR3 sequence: CASSSGQDPYSNQPQHF. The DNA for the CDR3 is TGTGCCAGCAGTTCGGGGCAGGACCCTTATAGCAATCAGCCCCAGCATTTT.

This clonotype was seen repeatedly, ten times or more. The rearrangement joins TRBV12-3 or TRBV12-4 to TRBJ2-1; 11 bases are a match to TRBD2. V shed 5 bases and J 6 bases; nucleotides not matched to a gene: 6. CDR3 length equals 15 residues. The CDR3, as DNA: TGTGCCAGCAGTCTCTTAGCGGGGGGGTTCAATGAGCAGTTCTTC. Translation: CASSLLAGGFNEQFF.

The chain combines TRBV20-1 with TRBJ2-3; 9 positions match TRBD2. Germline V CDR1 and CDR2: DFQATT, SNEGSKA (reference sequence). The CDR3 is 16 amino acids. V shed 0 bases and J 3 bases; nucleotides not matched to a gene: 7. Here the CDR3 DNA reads TGCAGTGCTAGAGATGTCGCTAGCGGGGAGACAGATACGCAGTATTTT. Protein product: CSARDVASGETDTQYF.

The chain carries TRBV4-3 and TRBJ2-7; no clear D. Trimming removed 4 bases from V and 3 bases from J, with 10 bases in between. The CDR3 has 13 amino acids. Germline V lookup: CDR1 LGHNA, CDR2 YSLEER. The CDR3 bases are TGCGCCAGCAGCCCAAGTGTAGGCTACGAGCAGTACTTC. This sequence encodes CASSPSVGYEQYF.

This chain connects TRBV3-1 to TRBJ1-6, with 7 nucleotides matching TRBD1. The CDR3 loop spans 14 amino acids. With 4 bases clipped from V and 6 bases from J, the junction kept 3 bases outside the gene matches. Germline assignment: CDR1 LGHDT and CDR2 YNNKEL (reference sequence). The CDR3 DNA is TGTGCCAGCAGCCTGGGGACAGCTAATTCACCCCTCCACTTT. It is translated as CASSLGTANSPLHF.

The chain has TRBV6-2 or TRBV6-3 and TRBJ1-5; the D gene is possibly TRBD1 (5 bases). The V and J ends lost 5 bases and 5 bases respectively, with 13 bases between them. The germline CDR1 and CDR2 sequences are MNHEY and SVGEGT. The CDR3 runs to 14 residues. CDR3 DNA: TGTGCCAGCAGTACAAGGGGTTGGGATCAGCCCCAGCATTTT. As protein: CASSTRGWDQPQHF.

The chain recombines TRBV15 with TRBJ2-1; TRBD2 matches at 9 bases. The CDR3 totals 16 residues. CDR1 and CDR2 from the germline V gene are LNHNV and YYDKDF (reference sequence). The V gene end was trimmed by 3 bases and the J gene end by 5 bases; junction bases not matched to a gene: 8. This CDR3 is CATSSPVAGVHNEQFF. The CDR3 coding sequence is TGTGCCACCAGCAGCCCTGTAGCGGGAGTACACAATGAGCAGTTCTTC. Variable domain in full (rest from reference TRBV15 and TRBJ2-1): DAMVIQNPRYQVTQFGKPVTLSCSQTLNHNVMYWYQQKSSQAPKLLFHYYDKDFNNEADTPDNFQSRRPNTSFCFLDIRSPGLGDTAMYLCATSSPVAGVHNEQFFGPGTRLTVL.

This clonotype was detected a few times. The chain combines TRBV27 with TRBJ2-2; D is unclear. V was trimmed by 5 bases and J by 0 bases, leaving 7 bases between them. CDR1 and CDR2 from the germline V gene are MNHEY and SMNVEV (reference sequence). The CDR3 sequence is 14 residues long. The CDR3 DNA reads TGTGCCAGCAGTCAAGGAACGAACACCGGGGAGCTGTTTTTT. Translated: CASSQGTNTGELFF.

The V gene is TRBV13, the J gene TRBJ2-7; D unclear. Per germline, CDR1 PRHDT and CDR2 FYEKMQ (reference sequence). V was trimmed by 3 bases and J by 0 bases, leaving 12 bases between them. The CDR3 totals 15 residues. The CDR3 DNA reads TGTGCCAGCAGCTTGGGTGAAGCTAGCTCCTACGAGCAGTACTTC. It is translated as CASSLGEASSYEQYF.

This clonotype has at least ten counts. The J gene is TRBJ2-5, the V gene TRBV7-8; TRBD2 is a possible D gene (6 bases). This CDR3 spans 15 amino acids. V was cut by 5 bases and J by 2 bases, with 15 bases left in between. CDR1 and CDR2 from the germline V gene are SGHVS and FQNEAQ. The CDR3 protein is CASSEGGGLQETQYF. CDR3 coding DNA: TGTGCCAGCAGCGAGGGAGGAGGGCTGCAAGAGACCCAGTACTTC.

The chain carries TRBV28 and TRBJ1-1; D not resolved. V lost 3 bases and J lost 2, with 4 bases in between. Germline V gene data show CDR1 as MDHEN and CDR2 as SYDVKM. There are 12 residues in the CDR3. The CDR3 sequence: CASSFDNTEAFF. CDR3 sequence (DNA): TGTGCCAGCAGTTTTGACAACACTGAAGCTTTCTTT.

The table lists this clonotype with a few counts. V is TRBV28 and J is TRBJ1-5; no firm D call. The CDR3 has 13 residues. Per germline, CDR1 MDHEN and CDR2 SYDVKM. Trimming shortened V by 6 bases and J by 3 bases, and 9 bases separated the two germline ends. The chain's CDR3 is CASRGRINQPQHF. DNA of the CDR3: TGTGCCAGCAGAGGACGGATCAATCAGCCCCAGCATTTT.

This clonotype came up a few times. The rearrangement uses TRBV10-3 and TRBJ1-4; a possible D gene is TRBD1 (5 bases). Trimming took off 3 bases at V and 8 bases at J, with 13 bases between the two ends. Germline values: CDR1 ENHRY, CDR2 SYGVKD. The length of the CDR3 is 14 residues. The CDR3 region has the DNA TGTGCCATCAGTGAAAGGGGCCCATTCGAAAAACTGTTTTTT. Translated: CAISERGPFEKLFF.

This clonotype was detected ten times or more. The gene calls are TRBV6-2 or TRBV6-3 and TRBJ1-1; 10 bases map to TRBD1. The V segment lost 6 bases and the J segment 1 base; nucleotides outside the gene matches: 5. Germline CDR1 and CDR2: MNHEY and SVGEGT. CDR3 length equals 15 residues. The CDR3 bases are TGTGCCAGCAGGACAGGGGGCTGGGCGAACACTGAAGCTTTCTTT. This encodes CASRTGGWANTEAFF.

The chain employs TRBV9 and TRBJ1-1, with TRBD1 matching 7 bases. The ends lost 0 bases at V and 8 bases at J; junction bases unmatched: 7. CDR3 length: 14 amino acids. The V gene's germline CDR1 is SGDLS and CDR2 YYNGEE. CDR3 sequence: CASSVGQGGEEAFF. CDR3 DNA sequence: TGTGCCAGCAGCGTAGGACAGGGAGGTGAGGAAGCTTTCTTT.

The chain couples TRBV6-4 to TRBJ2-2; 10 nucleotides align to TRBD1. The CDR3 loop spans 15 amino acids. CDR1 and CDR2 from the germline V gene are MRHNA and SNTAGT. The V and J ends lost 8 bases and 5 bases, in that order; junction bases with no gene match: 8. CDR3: CASSRDRGETGELFF. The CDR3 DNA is TGTGCCAGCTCTAGGGACAGGGGAGAAACCGGGGAGCTGTTTTTT.

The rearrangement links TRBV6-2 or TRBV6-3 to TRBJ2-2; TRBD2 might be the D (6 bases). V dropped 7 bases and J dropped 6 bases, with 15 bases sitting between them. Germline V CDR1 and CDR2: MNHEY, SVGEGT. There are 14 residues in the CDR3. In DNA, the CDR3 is TGTGCCAGCATGGTTCCGGGGGAGGCCGGGGAGCTGTTTTTT. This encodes CASMVPGEAGELFF.

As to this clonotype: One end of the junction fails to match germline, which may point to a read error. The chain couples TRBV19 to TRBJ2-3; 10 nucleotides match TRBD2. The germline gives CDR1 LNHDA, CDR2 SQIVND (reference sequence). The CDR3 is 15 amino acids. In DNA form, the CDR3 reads TGTGTCAGTAGTATAGGCAGCGGGGGGGCAGATACGCAGTATTTT. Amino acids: CVSSIGSGGADTQYF.

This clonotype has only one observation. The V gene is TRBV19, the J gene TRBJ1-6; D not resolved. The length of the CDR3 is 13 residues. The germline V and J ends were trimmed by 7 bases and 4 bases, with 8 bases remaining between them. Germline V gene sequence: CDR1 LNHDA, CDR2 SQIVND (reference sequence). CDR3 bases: TGTGCCAGTAAGCCCAGTTATAATTCACCCCTCCACTTT. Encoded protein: CASKPSYNSPLHF.

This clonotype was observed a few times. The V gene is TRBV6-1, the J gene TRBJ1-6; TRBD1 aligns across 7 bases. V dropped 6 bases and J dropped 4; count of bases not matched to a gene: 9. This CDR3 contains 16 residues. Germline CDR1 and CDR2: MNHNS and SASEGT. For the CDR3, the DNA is TGTGCCAGCAGCGAGGAGGGGGCCCTTTATAATTCACCCCTCCACTTT. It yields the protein CASSEEGALYNSPLHF.

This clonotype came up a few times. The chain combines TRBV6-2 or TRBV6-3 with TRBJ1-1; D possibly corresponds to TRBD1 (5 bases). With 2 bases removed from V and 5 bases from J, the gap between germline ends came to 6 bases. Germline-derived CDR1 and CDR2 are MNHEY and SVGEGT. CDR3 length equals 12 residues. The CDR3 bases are TGTGCCAGCAGTTACGGGGCAACTGAAGCTTTCTTT. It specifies CASSYGATEAFF.

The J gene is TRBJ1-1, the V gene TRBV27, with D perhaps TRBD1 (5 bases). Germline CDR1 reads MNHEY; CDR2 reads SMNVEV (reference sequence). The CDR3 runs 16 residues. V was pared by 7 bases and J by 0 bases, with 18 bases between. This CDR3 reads CASTPVGGPLNTEAFF. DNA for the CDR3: TGTGCCAGCACCCCGGTGGGGGGACCGTTGAACACTGAAGCTTTCTTT.

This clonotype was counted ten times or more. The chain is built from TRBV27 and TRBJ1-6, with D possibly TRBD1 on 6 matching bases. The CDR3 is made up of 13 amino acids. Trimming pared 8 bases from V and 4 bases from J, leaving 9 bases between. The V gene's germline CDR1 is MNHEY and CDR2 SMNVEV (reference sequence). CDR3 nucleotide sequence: TGTGCCAGCCGAGGACAGTATAATTCACCCCTCCACTTT. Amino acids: CASRGQYNSPLHF.

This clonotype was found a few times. The CDR3 bases are TGCGCCAGCAGCCAAGGGGTGGTGCCTAGCGGCTTCTCCTACGAGCAGTACTTC. Residues: CASSQGVVPSGFSYEQYF. The gene calls are TRBV4-3 and TRBJ2-7; 7 nucleotides line up with TRBD2. CDR1 and CDR2 (germline): LGHNA, YSLEER. This CDR3 spans 18 amino acids. After removal of 1 base from V and 0 bases from J, the junction contained 12 bases not matched to a gene.